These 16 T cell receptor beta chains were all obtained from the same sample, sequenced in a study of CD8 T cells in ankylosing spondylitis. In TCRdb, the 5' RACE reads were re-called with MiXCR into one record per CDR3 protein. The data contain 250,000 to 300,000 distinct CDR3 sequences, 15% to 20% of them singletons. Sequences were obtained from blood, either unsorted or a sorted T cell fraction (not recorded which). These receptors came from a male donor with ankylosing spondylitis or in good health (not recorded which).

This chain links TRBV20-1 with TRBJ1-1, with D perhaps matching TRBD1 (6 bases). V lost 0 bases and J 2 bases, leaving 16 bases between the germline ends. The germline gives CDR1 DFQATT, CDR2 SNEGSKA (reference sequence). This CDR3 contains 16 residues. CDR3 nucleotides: TGCAGTGCTAGAGATAGCCAGGGGCCCCGTAACACTGAAGCTTTCTTT. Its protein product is CSARDSQGPRNTEAFF.

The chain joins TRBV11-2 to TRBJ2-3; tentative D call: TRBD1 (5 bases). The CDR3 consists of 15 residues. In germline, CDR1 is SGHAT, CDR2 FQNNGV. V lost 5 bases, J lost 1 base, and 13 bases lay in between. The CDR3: CASSTGAGRTDTQYF. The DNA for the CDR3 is TGTGCCAGCAGCACTGGGGCAGGGCGCACAGATACGCAGTATTTT.

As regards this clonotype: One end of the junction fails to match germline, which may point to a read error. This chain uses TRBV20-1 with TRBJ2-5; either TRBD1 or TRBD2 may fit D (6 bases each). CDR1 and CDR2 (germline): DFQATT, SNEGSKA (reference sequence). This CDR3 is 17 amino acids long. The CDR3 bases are TGCTGTGCTAGAGGAAACACCAAGACTAGGGGGAGTGGGACCCAGTACTTC. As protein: CCARGNTKTRGSGTQYF.

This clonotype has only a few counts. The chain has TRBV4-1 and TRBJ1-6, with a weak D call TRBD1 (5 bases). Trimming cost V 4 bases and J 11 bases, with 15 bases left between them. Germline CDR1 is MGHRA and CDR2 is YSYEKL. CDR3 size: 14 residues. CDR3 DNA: TGCGCCAGCAGCCTTGGGGATGGGGGGACACCCCTCCACTTT. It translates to CASSLGDGGTPLHF.

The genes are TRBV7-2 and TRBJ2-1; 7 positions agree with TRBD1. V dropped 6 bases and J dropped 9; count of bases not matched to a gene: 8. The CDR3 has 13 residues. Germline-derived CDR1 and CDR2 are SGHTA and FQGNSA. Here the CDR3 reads CASSLGQTLEQFF. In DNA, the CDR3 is TGTGCCAGCAGTCTGGGACAGACTCTTGAGCAGTTCTTC.

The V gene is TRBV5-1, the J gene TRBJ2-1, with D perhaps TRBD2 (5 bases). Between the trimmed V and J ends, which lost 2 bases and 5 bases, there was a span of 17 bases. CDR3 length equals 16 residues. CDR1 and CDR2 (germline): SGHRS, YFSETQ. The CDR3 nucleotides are TGCGCCAGCAGCTTTGGCGTCGAGCGGTACAACAATGAGCAGTTCTTC. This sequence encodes CASSFGVERYNNEQFF. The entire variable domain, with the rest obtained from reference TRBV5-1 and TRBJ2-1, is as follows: KAGVTQTPRYLIKTRGQQVTLSCSPISGHRSVSWYQQTPGQGLQFLFEYFSETQRNKGNFPGRFSGRQFSNSRSEMNVSTLELGDSALYLCASSFGVERYNNEQFFGPGTRLTVL.

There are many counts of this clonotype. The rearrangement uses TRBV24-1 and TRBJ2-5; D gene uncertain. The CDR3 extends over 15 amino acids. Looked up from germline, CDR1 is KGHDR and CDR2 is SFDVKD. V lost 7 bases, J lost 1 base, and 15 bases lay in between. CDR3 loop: CATRKSTACQETQYF. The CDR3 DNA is TGTGCCACCAGAAAGAGTACAGCGTGCCAAGAGACCCAGTACTTC.

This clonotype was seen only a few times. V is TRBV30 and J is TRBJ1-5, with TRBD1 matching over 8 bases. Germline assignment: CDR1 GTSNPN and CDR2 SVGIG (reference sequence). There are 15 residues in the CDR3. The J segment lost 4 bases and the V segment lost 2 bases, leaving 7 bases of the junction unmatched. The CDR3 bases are TGTGCCTGGAGTCCCGGGACAGGTCCAAATCAGCCCCAGCATTTT. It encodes CAWSPGTGPNQPQHF.

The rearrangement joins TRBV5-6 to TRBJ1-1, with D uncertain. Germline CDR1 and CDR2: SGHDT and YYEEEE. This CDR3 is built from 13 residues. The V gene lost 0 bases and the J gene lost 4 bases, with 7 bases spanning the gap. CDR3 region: CASSLVVGTEAFF. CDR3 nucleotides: TGTGCCAGCAGCTTGGTGGTAGGCACTGAAGCTTTCTTT.

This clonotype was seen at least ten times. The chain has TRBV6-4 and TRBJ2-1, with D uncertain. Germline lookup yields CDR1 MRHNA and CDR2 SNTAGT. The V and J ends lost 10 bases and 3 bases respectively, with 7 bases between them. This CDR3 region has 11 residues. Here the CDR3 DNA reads TGTGCCAACTCAGACTACAATGAGCAGTTCTTC. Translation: CANSDYNEQFF.

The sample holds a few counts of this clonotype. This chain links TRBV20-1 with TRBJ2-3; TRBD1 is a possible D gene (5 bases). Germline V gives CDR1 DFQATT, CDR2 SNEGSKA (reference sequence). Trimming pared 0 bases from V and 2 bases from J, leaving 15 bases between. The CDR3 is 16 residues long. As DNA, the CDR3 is TGCAGTGCTAGAGATTATCGAGACAGCATCACAGATACGCAGTATTTT. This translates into CSARDYRDSITDTQYF.

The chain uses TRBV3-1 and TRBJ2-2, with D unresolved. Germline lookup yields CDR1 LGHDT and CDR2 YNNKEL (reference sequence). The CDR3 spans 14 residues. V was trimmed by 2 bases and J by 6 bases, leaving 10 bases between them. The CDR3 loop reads CASSQQGLPGELFF. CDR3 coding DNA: TGTGCCAGCAGCCAACAAGGGCTCCCCGGGGAGCTGTTTTTT.

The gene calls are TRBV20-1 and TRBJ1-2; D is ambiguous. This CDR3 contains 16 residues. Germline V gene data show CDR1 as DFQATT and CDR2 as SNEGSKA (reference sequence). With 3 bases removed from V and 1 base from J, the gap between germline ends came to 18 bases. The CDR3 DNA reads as TGCAGTGCTAGGAGGGTCGGTGGACCGAATAACTATGGCTACACCTTC. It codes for CSARRVGGPNNYGYTF.

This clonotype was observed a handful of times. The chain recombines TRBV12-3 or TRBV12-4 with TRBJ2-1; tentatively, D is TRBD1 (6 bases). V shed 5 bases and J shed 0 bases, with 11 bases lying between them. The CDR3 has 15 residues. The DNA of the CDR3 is TGTGCCAGCAGTCCCGGGACACTCTCCTACAATGAGCAGTTCTTC. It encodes CASSPGTLSYNEQFF.

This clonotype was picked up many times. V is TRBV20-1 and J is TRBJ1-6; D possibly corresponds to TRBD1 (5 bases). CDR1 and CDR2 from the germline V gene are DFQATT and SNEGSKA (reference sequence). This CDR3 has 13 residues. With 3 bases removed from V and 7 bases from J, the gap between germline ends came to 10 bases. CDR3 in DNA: TGCAGTGCTAGGGGGACGGAGAATTCACCCCTCCACTTT. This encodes CSARGTENSPLHF.

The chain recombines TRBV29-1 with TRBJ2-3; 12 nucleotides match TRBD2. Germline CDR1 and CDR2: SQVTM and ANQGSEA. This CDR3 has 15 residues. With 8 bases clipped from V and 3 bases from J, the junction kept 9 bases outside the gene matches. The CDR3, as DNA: TGCAGCACTGCCCGGCTAGCGGGGGGGACAGATACGCAGTATTTT. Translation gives CSTARLAGGTDTQYF.